This is a list of T cell receptor beta chains from one sample in a study of Graves' ophthalmopathy and Graves' hyperthyroidism. TCRdb redid the calling of the multiplex PCR reads with MiXCR, one entry per CDR3 protein. The table shows about 620,000 distinct CDR3 sequences, with about 24% occurring only once. The sample was peripheral blood. These receptors came from a woman aged 18-35 years with stable Graves' hyperthyroidism. Some clones in this sample may be carry-over from other donors' samples. Both conserved end residues are part of each CDR3. A D gene is named only where the DNA matches it firmly. Clone size, where shown, is once, few, many, or a class for clones that have expanded.

v_call	d_call	clone_size	j_call	cdr3_nt	cdr3_aa
TRBV5-1	TRBD1	many	TRBJ2-7	TGCGCCAGCAGCTTGGACCTATCGACAGGGGGTCCCTACGAGCAGTACTTC	CASSLDLSTGGPYEQYF
TRBV6-2/TRBV6-3	TRBD1	many	TRBJ1-6	TGTGCCAGCAGTTACTCTGGCCCAGGGGGCAGTCATTCACCCCTCCACTTT	CASSYSGPGGSHSPLHF
TRBV15	TRBD2	many	TRBJ2-5	TGTGCCACCAGCAGAGATATTTTAACGGGAGGGCCAGCAGAGACCCAGTACTTC	CATSRDILTGGPAETQYF
TRBV11-2	-	many	TRBJ2-5	TGTGCCAGGCCCGGGCTAGCGCAACAAGAGACCCAGTACTTC	CARPGLAQQETQYF
TRBV5-1	-	many	TRBJ2-7	TGCGCCAGCAGCTTTAGGTTTGGGGACGAGCAGTACTTC	CASSFRFGDEQYF
TRBV30	-	-	TRBJ2-7	TGTGCCTGGAGGAGAGTTAGCTCCTACGAGCAGTACTTC	CAWRRVSSYEQYF
TRBV28	-	many	TRBJ2-7	TGTGCCAGCTTTCAAACCGGGACTTCAAGTTACGAGCAGTACTTC	CASFQTGTSSYEQYF
TRBV6-2/TRBV6-3	TRBD1	-	TRBJ1-2	TGTGCCAGCAGGCGGACAGGGGCTGGATATGGCTACACCTTC	CASRRTGAGYGYTF
TRBV30	TRBD1	many	TRBJ1-5	TGTGCCTGGAGTGTTTCAGGGGGAAGACAGCCCCAGCATTTT	CAWSVSGGRQPQHF
TRBV15	-	many	TRBJ1-5	TGTGCCACCAGCAGAGACACGGGGGTGGCTCAGCCCCAGCATTTT	CATSRDTGVAQPQHF
TRBV2	-	-	TRBJ1-1	TGTGCCAGCGGAAGAGGGTCGAACACTGAAGCTTTCTTT	CASGRGSNTEAFF
TRBV6-2/TRBV6-3	-	-	TRBJ1-1	TGTGCCAGCAGGTCATCAGGGTTGAACACTGAAGCTTTCTTT	CASRSSGLNTEAFF
TRBV20-1	-	many	TRBJ2-5	TGCAGTGCTAGAGATGTGAGATTCCAAGAGACCCAGTACTTC	CSARDVRFQETQYF
TRBV12-3/TRBV12-4	TRBD1	many	TRBJ1-6	TGTGCCAGCAGTTCCAGACAGGGTAGTTCACCCCTCCACTTT	CASSSRQGSSPLHF
TRBV12-3/TRBV12-4	-	few	TRBJ2-7	TGTGCCAGCGGCGCGGGGGCGCATGGGGTCGAGCAGTACTTC	CASGAGAHGVEQYF
TRBV3-1	TRBD2	-	TRBJ2-5	TGTGCCAGCAGCCAAGAGGGGACTAGCGAGGCAGAGACCCTGTACTTC	CASSQEGTSEAETLYF
TRBV6-1	-	-	TRBJ2-7	TGTGCCAGCAGGGTAGACTTGGGGGGTTACGAGCAGTACTTC	CASRVDLGGYEQYF
TRBV2	TRBD1	-	TRBJ1-1	TGTGCCAGCAGTGAAGGGGACAGGGTTGAAGCTTTCTTT	CASSEGDRVEAFF
TRBV10-3	-	-	TRBJ2-7	TGTGCCATCAGCCACTCAGGGGGGTCCTACGAGCAGTACTTC	CAISHSGGSYEQYF
TRBV7-9	-	-	TRBJ1-5	TGTGCCAGCAGCTCATGGGGTAATAGCAATCAGCCCCAGCATTTT	CASSSWGNSNQPQHF
TRBV6-1	-	many	TRBJ1-1	TGTGCCAGTTTGGGCGCTGGGGGCGAGGGCACTGAAGCTTTCTTT	CASLGAGGEGTEAFF
TRBV12-3/TRBV12-4	-	many	TRBJ1-5	TGTGCCAGCAGCCCAACCCGGTCCAGGACGAGCAATCAGCCCCAGCATTTT	CASSPTRSRTSNQPQHF
TRBV6-1	TRBD1	few	TRBJ1-3	TGTGCCAGCAGTGTGGACAGGGTGGCCCTACATTTT	CASSVDRVALHF
TRBV2	-	many	TRBJ1-3	TGTGCCAACTCCGCGGGACCCAGAAACACCATATATTTT	CANSAGPRNTIYF
TRBV6-1	TRBD1	many	TRBJ2-7	TGTGCCAGCAGTGAAAGGGACAGGTGGGACGAGCAGTACTTC	CASSERDRWDEQYF
TRBV20-1	TRBD1	-	TRBJ1-2	TGCAGTGCAAGGACAGGGGATCATAACTATGGCTACACCTTC	CSARTGDHNYGYTF
TRBV12-3/TRBV12-4	-	-	TRBJ1-4	TGTGCCAGCCGCAGGGGTAGGGAAAAACTGTTTTTT	CASRRGREKLFF
TRBV11-2	-	many	TRBJ1-1	TGTGCCAGCAGCTGGGAACAGGGGAACACTGAAGCTTTCTTT	CASSWEQGNTEAFF
TRBV27	-	many	TRBJ2-2	TGTGCCAGCAGCCAATCCAGGGGAGGAACCGGGGAGCTGTTTTTT	CASSQSRGGTGELFF
TRBV29-1	-	many	TRBJ2-5	TGCAGCGTTGAAGATTGGTTACTTTCTGGGGCCCAAGAGACCCAGTACTTC	CSVEDWLLSGAQETQYF
TRBV11-1	-	-	TRBJ2-6	TGTGCCAGCAGCCCGACTAGTGACGTACCCTCTGGGGCCAACGTCCTGACTTTC	CASSPTSDVPSGANVLTF
TRBV18	-	few	TRBJ2-7	TGTGCCAGCTCACCAAAGTACGAGCAGTACTTC	CASSPKYEQYF
TRBV29-1	-	once	TRBJ1-1	TGCAGCGTTGGGACAGCCTCGAACACTGAAGCTTTCTTT	CSVGTASNTEAFF
TRBV28	-	many	TRBJ1-1	TGTGCCAGCAGTTTCGACGGTCCCCAGACAGGAATGAACACTGAAGCTTTCTTT	CASSFDGPQTGMNTEAFF
TRBV20-1	TRBD2	many	TRBJ2-7	TGCAGTTTGGTGGAAGCGGGAGTTTACGAGCAGTACTTC	CSLVEAGVYEQYF
TRBV20-1	-	-	TRBJ2-7	TGCAGTGCTAGATCCAGGGGCCACGAGCAGTACTTC	CSARSRGHEQYF
TRBV7-2	TRBD2	many	TRBJ2-3	TGTGCCAGCAGCCTAGCGGGGGTCACAGATACGCAGTATTTT	CASSLAGVTDTQYF
TRBV5-1	TRBD1	-	TRBJ1-2	TGCGCCAGCAGCTTGACAGGGGGAGCAACCTATGGCTACACCTTC	CASSLTGGATYGYTF
TRBV6-1	-	few	TRBJ1-1	TGTGCCAGCAGTGAAGGTCCAGGGAGAATGAACACTGAAGCTTTCTTT	CASSEGPGRMNTEAFF
TRBV6-1	TRBD1	many	TRBJ1-1	TGTGCCAGCAGTGAAGGATACCGGGACAGGGGTGTTAAAGCTTTCTTT	CASSEGYRDRGVKAFF
TRBV5-6	TRBD1	few	TRBJ1-5	TGTGCCAGCAGCTCCGGCCCGGGACAGGGTTACAATCAGCCCCAGCATTTT	CASSSGPGQGYNQPQHF
TRBV6-1	TRBD1	many	TRBJ2-4	TGTGCCAGCAGTAGGGACAGCCTAGCCAAAAACATTAAGTACTTC	CASSRDSLAKNIKYF
TRBV28	TRBD2	many	TRBJ2-7	TGTGCCAGCAGTCTAAGGACTAGCGGGCCGTATTACGAGCAGTACTTC	CASSLRTSGPYYEQYF
TRBV6-1	-	-	TRBJ1-2	TGTGCCAGCAGCGCCGGGGGGCAAAATTTAGTCTATGGCTACACCTTC	CASSAGGQNLVYGYTF
TRBV10-1	-	once	TRBJ2-5	TGCGCCAGCATGGCCCAGTACTTC	CASMAQYF
TRBV12-3/TRBV12-4	TRBD2	-	TRBJ2-7	TGTGCCAGCGCTTTGACTAGCGGGACCTACGAGCAGTACTTC	CASALTSGTYEQYF